This T cell receptor (beta chain) was sequenced during a study of regulatory T cells in long-lasting Graves disease. Notes on the study in general: Shared public clonotypes totalled fewer than 3,000 in persistent patients, compared with around 930 in new patients. Newly diagnosed patients had higher TCR diversity than persistent Graves' patients did.

TCR beta libraries were built with iRepertoire HTBI primers and Arm-PCR of CDR3 regions. Via MiXCR, TCRdb re-called the multiplex PCR reads, giving one row per CDR3 protein. This sample has fewer than 450,000 distinct CDR3 sequences, with less than 25% found just once. This CDR3 spans 14 amino acids. J was trimmed by 4 bases and V by 5 bases; bases with no gene match: 3. Germline values: CDR1 MDHEN, CDR2 SYDVKM. The time point is: persistent/refractory GD, antithyroid drugs over 5 years with positive TRAb. After RNA was extracted from PBMCs, the TCR library was made from it. This clonotype was seen repeatedly, ten times or more. Its antigen is not known.

This sequence originates from a female donor with Graves disease. The V gene is TRBV28, the J gene TRBJ2-5; TRBD2 agrees at 11 bases. The source material was peripheral blood mononuclear cells (PBMCs), sampled when the disease was refractory, from a patient treated with antithyroid drugs. This chain's CDR3 is CASSPTSGTETQYF. CDR3 coding DNA: TGTGCCAGCAGTCCGACTAGCGGGACAGAGACCCAGTACTTC. The full variable domain, rest sourced from reference TRBV28 and TRBJ2-5, is DVKVTQSSRYLVKRTGEKVFLECVQDMDHENMFWYRQDPGLGLRLIYFSYDVKMKEKGDIPEGYSVSREKKERFSLILESASTNQTSMYLCASSPTSGTETQYFGPGTRLLVL.